Listed below are T cell receptor beta chains from one sample, sequenced in a study of T cell repertoires in cytomegalovirus infection. TCRdb used MiXCR to reprocess the reads, holding one entry per CDR3 protein. The data show 340,000 or so distinct CDR3 sequences, roughly 25% seen once. Their antigen targets remain unknown. The sample consisted of cultured PBMCs, taken from culture after CMV antigen stimulation. These receptors were collected from a human donor in good health (CMV status not recorded). Some clones in this sample may be carry-over from other donors' samples. CDR3s include the opening cysteine and the closing phenylalanine or tryptophan. D genes are given only for firm matches. Some rows have no size entry. The others give once, few or many, or a class for an expanded clone.

TRBD2	TRBJ2-1	-	TRBV6-2/TRBV6-3	TGTGCCAGCAGATCTTCGACTAGCGGGAGGAATGAGCAGTTCTTC	CASRSSTSGRNEQFF
-	TRBJ2-3	many	TRBV7-9	TGTGCCAGCAGCCCACCCTCGGCGGCTACCTTCACAGATACGCAGTATTTT	CASSPPSAATFTDTQYF
-	TRBJ1-1	-	TRBV28	TGTGCCAGCAGTTCCGGGGGCATGAACACTGAAGCTTTCTTT	CASSSGGMNTEAFF
-	TRBJ2-1	-	TRBV29-1	TGCAGTTCGGGGTTGGGCGGATACAATGAGCAGTTCTTC	CSSGLGGYNEQFF
TRBD1	TRBJ2-7	-	TRBV6-2/TRBV6-3	TGTGCCAGCAGTTCGCCTTGGACAGGGGGAACCGACGAGCAGTACTTC	CASSSPWTGGTDEQYF
TRBD1	TRBJ1-2	many	TRBV7-2	TGTGCCAGCAGCTGGGACAGGGGGCAGGGCTACACCTTC	CASSWDRGQGYTF
TRBD1	TRBJ2-7	many	TRBV6-1	TGTGCCATAAGGACAGGGGGAATCTACGAGCAGTACTTC	CAIRTGGIYEQYF
TRBD1	TRBJ1-5	few	TRBV6-2/TRBV6-3	TGTGCCAGCAGTGCCCGACAGGGGCAGTTTCAGCCCCAGCATTTT	CASSARQGQFQPQHF
-	TRBJ2-3	few	TRBV6-2/TRBV6-3	TGTGCCAGCAGCGACGGGGGAGTTCTGAACACAGATACGCAGTATTTT	CASSDGGVLNTDTQYF
-	TRBJ2-1	-	TRBV7-9	TGTGCCAACAGCTTAGTCGGGAGTTGGGGGCAGTTCTTC	CANSLVGSWGQFF
-	TRBJ2-7	-	TRBV4-3	TGCGCCAGCAGCCAAGATCTGGGCCCCCGAGCCTACGAGCAGTACTTC	CASSQDLGPRAYEQYF
-	TRBJ2-3	few	TRBV12-3/TRBV12-4	TGTGCCAGCAGTTTAAACGGGTTAAGAGATACGCAGTATTTT	CASSLNGLRDTQYF
-	TRBJ2-2	-	TRBV7-9	TGTGCCAGCAGCTCCCCCGAAGTGTTGGGCGGGGAGCTGTTTTTT	CASSSPEVLGGELFF
-	TRBJ1-2	many	TRBV6-1	TGTGCCAGCAGTGACCTCCTGAGGGTTCGGTATGGCTACACCTTC	CASSDLLRVRYGYTF
TRBD1	TRBJ2-1	few	TRBV7-9	TGTGCCAGCAGCCCACTGGGACAGTACAATGAGCAGTTCTTC	CASSPLGQYNEQFF
TRBD2	TRBJ2-7	few	TRBV6-6	TGTGCCAGCAGTGACCAAAGCGGGAGAATCTACGAGCAGTACTTC	CASSDQSGRIYEQYF
TRBD2	TRBJ2-1	few	TRBV6-2/TRBV6-3	TGTGCCAGCAGTTACACGGGAGGTACTGAGCAGTTCTTC	CASSYTGGTEQFF
-	TRBJ2-1	-	TRBV12-5	TGTGCTAGTGGTTTGGTACAGGGGGGGTACAATGAGCAGTTCTTC	CASGLVQGGYNEQFF
-	TRBJ2-3	-	TRBV24-1	TGTGCCACCAGTGACGGCGGGACTTCGCGGCAGTATTTT	CATSDGGTSRQYF
TRBD1	TRBJ2-1	few	TRBV10-3	TGTGCCATCAGTGAGGACAGGGTGGCGGCAAGCTACAATGAGCAGTTCTTC	CAISEDRVAASYNEQFF
-	TRBJ1-4	-	TRBV6-8	TGTGCCAGCAGTTACACGGGACGGAATGAAAAACTGTTTTTT	CASSYTGRNEKLFF
-	TRBJ2-5	few	TRBV12-3/TRBV12-4	TGTGCCAGCAGTTTTGAGACTGGGGGCCAAGAGACCCAGTACTTC	CASSFETGGQETQYF
-	TRBJ2-3	many	TRBV7-2	TGTGCCAGCAGCCCGGGGCGTAGCACAGATACGCAGTATTTT	CASSPGRSTDTQYF
TRBD1	TRBJ1-4	few	TRBV19	TGTGCCAGTAGTACTTACGCGGGGACAGGAAAAAAACTGTTTTTT	CASSTYAGTGKKLFF
-	TRBJ1-5	-	TRBV19	TGTGCCAGTAGGACGTGGAGCCATAGCAATCAGCCCCAGCATTTT	CASRTWSHSNQPQHF
TRBD1	TRBJ1-2	-	TRBV6-5	TGTGCCAGCAGCTCTGCCGGGACAGGGGGCAGATACACCTTC	CASSSAGTGGRYTF
-	TRBJ1-1	once	TRBV7-8	TGTGCCAGCAGCTTAGGAGGTCTGAAAACTGAAGCTTTCTTT	CASSLGGLKTEAFF
-	TRBJ2-1	few	TRBV7-6	TGTGCCAGCAGCTTGGAGTTTCTGGGAGACAATGAGCAGTTCTTC	CASSLEFLGDNEQFF
TRBD1	TRBJ1-5	many	TRBV7-2	TGTGCCAGCAGCCCAAACAACAGGGGGAGCAATCAGCCCCAGCATTTT	CASSPNNRGSNQPQHF
-	TRBJ1-3	few	TRBV6-6	TGTGCCAGCAGATATGACTTCTCTGGAAACACCATATATTTT	CASRYDFSGNTIYF
-	TRBJ2-1	-	TRBV12-3/TRBV12-4	TGTGCCAGCAGTAGAGAGAATGAGCAGTTCTTC	CASSRENEQFF
TRBD2	TRBJ2-2	few	TRBV6-1	TGTGCCAGCAGTGAAGGAAGAATAGCGGGGGACAACACCGGGGAGCTGTTTTTT	CASSEGRIAGDNTGELFF
TRBD2	TRBJ2-3	few	TRBV4-1	TGCGCCAGCAGCCCACCTAGCGGGAGGGTGGAAGATACGCAGTATTTT	CASSPPSGRVEDTQYF
-	TRBJ2-3	-	TRBV9	TGTGCCAGCAGCGTAGCAGGGGGGGGCGGGAGGAACACAGATACGCAGTATTTT	CASSVAGGGGRNTDTQYF
-	TRBJ2-1	-	TRBV6-2/TRBV6-3	TGTGCCAGCAGTTACTCGTTTGGGGCTAATGAGCAGTTCTTC	CASSYSFGANEQFF
TRBD2	TRBJ2-1	many	TRBV12-3/TRBV12-4	TGTGCCAGCACTAGCGGGAGCTCCTACAATGAGCAGTTCTTC	CASTSGSSYNEQFF
TRBD2	TRBJ2-1	many	TRBV7-8	TGTGCCAGCAGCTTATATAGCGGGGGACACAATGAGCAGTTCTTC	CASSLYSGGHNEQFF
-	TRBJ2-1	-	TRBV27	TGTGCCAGCAGTTTATCGCGCGTTTTGGATGAGCAGTTCTTC	CASSLSRVLDEQFF
TRBD2	TRBJ2-2	-	TRBV11-2	TGTGCCACTACCCGACTAGCGGGAGGGCTAAACACCGGGGAGCTGTTTTTT	CATTRLAGGLNTGELFF
-	TRBJ1-4	-	TRBV5-1	TGCGCCAGCAGCTTGGCGGGTACGGCTGAAAAACTGTTTTTT	CASSLAGTAEKLFF
TRBD1	TRBJ1-2	many	TRBV7-2	TGTGCCAGCAGACCGGACAGGGTCAGCTATGGCTACACCTTC	CASRPDRVSYGYTF
TRBD1	TRBJ1-5	few	TRBV28	TGTGCCAGCGAACAGGGGGGTCTTGATCAGCCCCAGCATTTT	CASEQGGLDQPQHF
-	TRBJ1-2	-	TRBV7-9	TGTGCCAGCAGCCCGCTGGAAGCGACAGGTCCCGGTGGCTACACCTTC	CASSPLEATGPGGYTF
-	TRBJ1-5	-	TRBV7-2	TGTGCCAGCAGCCCCAGTTTACGAGGCAATCAGCCCCAGCATTTT	CASSPSLRGNQPQHF
-	TRBJ2-1	few	TRBV27	TGTGCCAGCAGGATTAAGGGTGACATGGTTAGCTCCTACAATGAGCAGTTCTTC	CASRIKGDMVSSYNEQFF
-	TRBJ2-1	many	TRBV7-2	TGTGCCAGCAGCTTGAGTGAGCAGTTCTTC	CASSLSEQFF
TRBD2	TRBJ2-1	-	TRBV11-2	TGTGCCAGCAGCCTACGGAGGACTAGCGGGGCTAGCTCCTACAATGAGCAGTTCTTC	CASSLRRTSGASSYNEQFF
TRBD2	TRBJ2-3	many	TRBV27	TGTGCCAGCAGTCGGGGACTAGCGGGAAATTTGCAGATTACGCAGTATTTT	CASSRGLAGNLQITQYF
TRBD1	TRBJ2-7	-	TRBV28	TGTGCCAGCAGTTTCTCCGGGACAGTGAACGAGCAGTACTTC	CASSFSGTVNEQYF
TRBD2	TRBJ2-1	-	TRBV19	TGTGCCAGTACCGCCAGCGGGAGCCGGCTTGAGCAGTTCTTC	CASTASGSRLEQFF
-	TRBJ2-2	-	TRBV7-9	TGTGCCAGCAGCTTTTGGGCAGGGACCTACACCGGGGAGCTGTTTTTT	CASSFWAGTYTGELFF